One sample yielded the 9 T cell receptor beta chains listed below, sequenced in a study of T cell changes during pregnancy in multiple sclerosis. The table came from immunoSEQ multiplex PCR; TCRdb's copy has only in-frame clones and leaves some out. The sample has tens of thousands of clones, around nine tenths seen once; the top ten hold about 5.4%. Sequencing was performed on peripheral blood from another person, used as feeder cells. These TCRs come from a human donor whose cells served as feeder cells for cultures in a pregnancy study.

The chain joins TRBV7-2 to TRBJ1-2; 11 nucleotides line up with TRBD1. J was trimmed by 5 bases and V by 6 bases; bases with no gene match: 5. The CDR3 spans 14 residues. Germline V CDR1 and CDR2: SGHTA, FQGNSA. As DNA, the CDR3 is TGTGCCAGCAGGTCTGGGACAGGGGGTTATGGCTACACCTTC. Its protein product is CASRSGTGGYGYTF.

The chain is built from TRBV9 and TRBJ2-5; no firm D call. The ends were cut back, 0 bases at V and 1 base at J, with 13 bases in the middle. CDR1 SGDLS and CDR2 YYNGEE come from the germline V gene. This CDR3 is 16 amino acids long. CDR3 sequence reads: CASSVEVQTSQETQYF. The CDR3 bases are TGTGCCAGCAGCGTAGAGGTGCAAACTTCCCAAGAGACCCAGTACTTC.

Concerning this clone itself: Germline and junction disagree at one end, which may indicate a read error. The chain links TRBV19 to TRBJ2-1; a possible D gene is TRBD2 (5 bases). The CDR3 consists of 12 residues. Germline V gene lookup returns CDR1 LNHDA and CDR2 SQIVND (reference sequence). The CDR3 reads CASSMARDVLVF. For the CDR3, the DNA is TGTGCCAGTAGTATGGCTCGGGATGTATTGGTCTTC. Full variable domain (remainder filled in from reference TRBV19 and TRBJ2-1): DGGITQSPKYLFRKEGQNVTLSCEQNLNHDAMYWYRQDPGQGLRLIYYSQIVNDFQKGDIAEGYSVSREKKESFPLTVTSAQKNPTAFYLCASSMARDVLVFGPGTRLTVL.

V and J are TRBV28 and TRBJ2-7; D perhaps matches TRBD2 (5 bases). The CDR3 consists of 15 residues. The germline V gene encodes CDR1 MDHEN and CDR2 SYDVKM. V was pared by 7 bases and J by 0 bases, with 16 bases between. The CDR3 spells CASTPNPGFSYEQYF. CDR3 DNA: TGTGCCAGCACCCCAAATCCGGGATTCTCCTACGAGCAGTACTTC.

The genes are TRBV30 and TRBJ1-1; 7 positions agree with TRBD1. This CDR3 has 13 residues. Germline CDR1 and CDR2: GTSNPN and SVGIG (reference sequence). V lost 6 bases, J lost 2 bases, and 6 bases stayed unmatched. DNA of the CDR3: TGTGCCTGCACCCGACAGGGAAACACTGAAGCTTTCTTT. Translated, it gives CACTRQGNTEAFF.

V gene TRBV7-9 combines with J gene TRBJ2-1; TRBD2 aligns across 10 bases. In germline, CDR1 is SEHNR, CDR2 FQNEAQ (reference sequence). V trimming: 2 bases; J trimming: 6 bases; junction bases outside the gene matches: 7. CDR3 size: 16 residues. The CDR3 region is CASSLSTSGVVNEQFF. CDR3 in DNA: TGTGCCAGCAGCTTAAGTACTAGCGGGGTTGTCAATGAGCAGTTCTTC. The whole variable domain, filled in from reference TRBV7-9 and TRBJ2-1, reads DTGVSQNPRHKITKRGQNVTFRCDPISEHNRLYWYRQTLGQGPEFLTYFQNEAQLEKSRLLSDRFSAERPKGSFSTLEIQRTEQGDSAMYLCASSLSTSGVVNEQFFGPGTRLTVL.

The V call is TRBV28, the J call TRBJ2-3; possible D gene TRBD1, 6 bases. V lost 11 bases and J 3 bases, leaving 15 bases between the germline ends. CDR1 is MDHEN, CDR2 SYDVKM, per germline. The CDR3 covers 13 residues. CDR3 loop: CACDRQGTDTQYF. As DNA, the CDR3 is TGTGCCTGCGACAGGCAAGGGACAGATACGCAGTATTTT.

This sequence joins TRBV25-1 and TRBJ2-1, with 9 bases lining up with TRBD1. J was trimmed by 2 bases and V by 7 bases; bases with no gene match: 6. The CDR3 runs to 15 residues. Germline V gives CDR1 MGHDK, CDR2 SYGVNS. The DNA for the CDR3 is TGTGCCAGCACCACGACAGGGGGAACCTACAATGAGCAGTTCTTC. Protein: CASTTTGGTYNEQFF.

The chain uses TRBV2 and TRBJ2-3; 8 nucleotides align to TRBD2. V lost 7 bases and J lost 0; bases outside the gene matches: 6. This CDR3 is built from 15 residues. CDR1 is SNHLY and CDR2 is FYNNEI in the germline V gene. As DNA, the CDR3 is TGTGCCAGCACCTTACTAGCGGCTAGCACAGATACGCAGTATTTT. This gives the protein CASTLLAASTDTQYF.